These T cell receptor beta chains were read from a single sample in a study of Tregs in tolerant kidney transplant recipients. Profiled with immunoSEQ multiplex PCR; TCRdb holds only in-frame clones, not every one. This table has about 61,000 clones, approximately 85% appearing once. Material: Tregs from blood, obtained before the transplant. Source of these receptors: a human donor who received a combined kidney and bone marrow transplant. The CDR3 runs from the conserved cysteine through the conserved F or W. Fields, in order: D gene, V gene, J gene, clone size, CDR3 length, CDR3 protein, CDR3 DNA. The D gene is left open where the match is weak. Some rows mark clone size as missing; the rest say once, few, many or name a class of expanded clone.

D gene: NA; V gene: TRBV6-6; J gene: TRBJ1-3; clone size: NA; CDR3 length: 15; CDR3 protein: CASKPDRYSGNTIYF; CDR3 DNA: TGTGCCAGCAAACCCGACAGGTACTCTGGAAACACCATATATTTT
D gene: TRBD1; V gene: TRBV6-1; J gene: TRBJ1-4; clone size: NA; CDR3 length: 15; CDR3 protein: CVSSPGQGPSEKLFF; CDR3 DNA: TGTGTCAGCAGCCCCGGACAGGGACCTAGTGAAAAACTGTTTTTT
D gene: NA; V gene: TRBV7-9; J gene: TRBJ1-1; clone size: NA; CDR3 length: 14; CDR3 protein: CASSPTGAGTEAFF; CDR3 DNA: TGTGCCAGCAGCCCCACGGGGGCCGGGACTGAAGCTTTCTTT
D gene: NA; V gene: TRBV18; J gene: TRBJ1-5; clone size: NA; CDR3 length: 16; CDR3 protein: CASSPSGVRGNQPQHF; CDR3 DNA: TGTGCCAGCTCACCGAGCGGAGTTCGGGGCAATCAGCCCCAGCATTTT
D gene: NA; V gene: TRBV4-1; J gene: TRBJ2-1; clone size: NA; CDR3 length: 17; CDR3 protein: CASSQDLESSSYNEQFF; CDR3 DNA: TGCGCCAGCAGCCAAGATCTGGAATCGAGCTCCTACAATGAGCAGTTCTTC
D gene: TRBD2; V gene: TRBV7-9; J gene: TRBJ2-5; clone size: few; CDR3 length: 14; CDR3 protein: CASSLAPTSEDQYF; CDR3 DNA: TGTGCCAGCAGCTTAGCGCCGACTAGCGAGGACCAGTACTTC
D gene: TRBD1; V gene: TRBV18; J gene: TRBJ2-2; clone size: NA; CDR3 length: 15; CDR3 protein: CASSAMGQGGGELFF; CDR3 DNA: TGTGCCAGCTCAGCTATGGGACAGGGCGGCGGGGAGCTGTTTTTT
D gene: TRBD1; V gene: TRBV7-8; J gene: TRBJ2-1; clone size: NA; CDR3 length: 14; CDR3 protein: CASKPGQGYNEQFF; CDR3 DNA: TGTGCCAGCAAACCGGGACAGGGATACAATGAGCAGTTCTTC
D gene: TRBD1; V gene: TRBV14; J gene: TRBJ2-7; clone size: NA; CDR3 length: 15; CDR3 protein: CAGSQVRQGGYEQYF; CDR3 DNA: TGTGCCGGCAGCCAAGTACGACAGGGGGGCTACGAGCAGTACTTC
D gene: NA; V gene: TRBV10-3; J gene: TRBJ1-5; clone size: NA; CDR3 length: 18; CDR3 protein: CAISESIGTPYSNQPQHF; CDR3 DNA: TGTGCCATCAGTGAGTCGATCGGGACACCTTATAGCAATCAGCCCCAGCATTTT